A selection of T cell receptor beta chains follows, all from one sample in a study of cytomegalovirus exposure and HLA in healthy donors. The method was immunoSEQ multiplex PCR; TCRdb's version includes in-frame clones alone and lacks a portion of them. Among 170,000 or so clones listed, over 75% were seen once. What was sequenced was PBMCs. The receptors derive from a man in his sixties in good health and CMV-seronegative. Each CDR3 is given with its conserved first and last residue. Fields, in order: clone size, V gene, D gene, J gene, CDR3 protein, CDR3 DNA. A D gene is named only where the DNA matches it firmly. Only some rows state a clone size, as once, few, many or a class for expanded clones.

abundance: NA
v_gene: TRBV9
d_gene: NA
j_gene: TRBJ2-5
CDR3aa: CASSVGRFKETQYF
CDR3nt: TGTGCCAGCAGCGTAGGGAGGTTTAAAGAGACCCAGTACTTC

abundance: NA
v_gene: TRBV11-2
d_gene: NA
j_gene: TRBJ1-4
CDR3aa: CASSLQTVGEKLFF
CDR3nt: TGTGCCAGCAGCTTACAGACTGTCGGAGAAAAACTGTTTTTT

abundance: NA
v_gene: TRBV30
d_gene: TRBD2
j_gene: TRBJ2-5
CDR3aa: CACGTSNEETQYF
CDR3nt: TGTGCCTGCGGGACTAGCAACGAAGAGACCCAGTACTTC

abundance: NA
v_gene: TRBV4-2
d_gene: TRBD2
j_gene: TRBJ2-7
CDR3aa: CASSQDSGRSSYEQYF
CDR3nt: TGTGCCAGCAGCCAAGATAGCGGGCGAAGCTCCTACGAGCAGTACTTC

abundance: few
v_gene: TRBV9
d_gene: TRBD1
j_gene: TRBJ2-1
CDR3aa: CASRGGQGRDNEQFF
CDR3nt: TGTGCCAGCAGGGGCGGACAGGGGAGGGACAATGAGCAGTTCTTC

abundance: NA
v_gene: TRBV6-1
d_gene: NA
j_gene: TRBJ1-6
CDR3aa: CASSENRVLNSPLHF
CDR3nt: TGTGCCAGCAGTGAAAACAGGGTCCTAAATTCACCCCTCCACTTT

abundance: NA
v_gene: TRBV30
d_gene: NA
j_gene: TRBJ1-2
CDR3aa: CAWSTGIHGYTF
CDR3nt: TGTGCCTGGAGTACAGGGATCCATGGCTACACCTTC

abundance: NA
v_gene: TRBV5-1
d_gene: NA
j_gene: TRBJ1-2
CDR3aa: CASRSDGPTEGYTF
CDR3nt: TGCGCCAGCAGGAGTGACGGCCCGACGGAGGGCTACACCTTC

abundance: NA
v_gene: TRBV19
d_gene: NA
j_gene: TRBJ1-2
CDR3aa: CASSIQGSGYTF
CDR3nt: TGTGCCAGTAGTATTCAGGGTAGTGGCTACACCTTC

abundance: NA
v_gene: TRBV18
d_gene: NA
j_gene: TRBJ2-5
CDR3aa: CASSPLNQETQYF
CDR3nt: TGTGCCAGCTCACCACTCAACCAAGAGACCCAGTACTTC

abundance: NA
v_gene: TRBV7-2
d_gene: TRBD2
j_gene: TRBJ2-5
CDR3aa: CASSYAGTRGGETQYF
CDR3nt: TGTGCCAGCAGCTACGCCGGGACTAGGGGCGGTGAGACCCAGTACTTC

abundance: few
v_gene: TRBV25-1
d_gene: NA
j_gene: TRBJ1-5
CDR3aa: CASSAMGAGQPQHF
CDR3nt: TGTGCCAGCAGTGCCATGGGGGCGGGTCAGCCCCAGCATTTT

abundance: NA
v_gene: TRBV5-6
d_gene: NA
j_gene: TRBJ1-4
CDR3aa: CASSQLQVATNEKLFF
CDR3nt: TGTGCCAGCAGCCAATTACAGGTCGCAACTAATGAAAAACTGTTTTTT

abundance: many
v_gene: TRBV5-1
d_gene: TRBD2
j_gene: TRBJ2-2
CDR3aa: CASSTGLAGATGELFF
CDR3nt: TGCGCCAGCAGCACCGGACTAGCGGGAGCAACCGGGGAGCTGTTTTTT

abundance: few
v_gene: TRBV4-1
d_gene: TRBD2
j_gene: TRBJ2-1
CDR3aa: CASSQVLAGYNEQFF
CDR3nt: TGCGCCAGCAGCCAAGTTCTAGCGGGGTACAATGAGCAGTTCTTC

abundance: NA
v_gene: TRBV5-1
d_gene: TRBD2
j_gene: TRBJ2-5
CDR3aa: CASSSGLAGAETQYF
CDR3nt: TGCGCCAGCAGCTCCGGACTAGCGGGGGCGGAGACCCAGTACTTC

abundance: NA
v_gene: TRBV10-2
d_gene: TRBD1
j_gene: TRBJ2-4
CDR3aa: CASSVRRQGGNIQYF
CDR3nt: TGCGCCAGCAGTGTACGGCGACAGGGGGGAAACATTCAGTACTTC